These 18 T cell receptor beta chains share one sample of origin, sequenced in a study of molecular identifiers for immune sequencing clone quantification. TCRdb itself ran the PCR reads through MiXCR, one entry per CDR3 protein. The sample yields under 650,000 distinct CDR3 sequences, just under 20% seen once. Specimen: naive CD8+ T cells from blood, with Jurkat cell RNA spiked in. Described subset: FACS-sorted CD8+CD4-CCR7+CD45RA+ naive T cells. These receptors were obtained from a human donor in good health. Some libraries in this study had Jurkat cell RNA spiked in.

This clonotype was observed at least ten times. The chain couples TRBV20-1 to TRBJ2-7, with D maybe TRBD1 (6 bases). The CDR3 runs to 14 residues. Germline V CDR1 and CDR2: DFQATT, SNEGSKA (reference sequence). V lost 2 bases, J lost 4 bases, and 15 bases lay in between. The CDR3 reads CSARPDSVLYEQYF. CDR3 sequence (DNA): TGCAGTGCTAGACCGGACAGTGTCTTATACGAGCAGTACTTC.

In this sample, this clonotype turned up many times. The chain recombines TRBV5-5 with TRBJ2-7; TRBD1 matches at 7 bases. Germline CDR1 reads SGHKS; CDR2 reads YYEKEE (reference sequence). The V and J ends lost 4 bases and 0 bases, in that order; junction bases with no gene match: 4. The CDR3 runs to 14 residues. The CDR3 sequence: CASSPTGISYEQYF. DNA for the CDR3: TGTGCCAGCAGCCCGACAGGGATCTCCTACGAGCAGTACTTC.

This chain links TRBV27 with TRBJ2-5; 10 nucleotides agree with TRBD2. In germline, CDR1 is MNHEY, CDR2 SMNVEV (reference sequence). Losses at the gene ends were 2 bases for V and 5 bases for J; bases not matched to a gene: 5. This CDR3 contains 15 residues. CDR3 DNA sequence: TGTGCCAGCAGTTTACTAGCGGGAGAAGAGGAGACCCAGTACTTC. This translates into CASSLLAGEEETQYF.

This clonotype came up many times. The chain joins TRBV6-5 to TRBJ1-4, with TRBD1 identical over 8 bases. Germline CDR1 MNHEY, CDR2 SVGAGI. CDR3 length: 14 residues. Trimming removed 6 bases from V and 8 bases from J; junction bases left unmatched: 8. The CDR3 loop is CASRPDRAREKLFF. In DNA form, the CDR3 reads TGTGCCAGCAGGCCGGACAGGGCTCGCGAAAAACTGTTTTTT.

This clonotype was recorded a few times. The chain carries TRBV27 and TRBJ2-6, with 8 bases fitting TRBD1. Unmatched junction bases numbered 12, after V lost 5 bases and J lost 0 bases. Germline V gene lookup returns CDR1 MNHEY and CDR2 SMNVEV (reference sequence). The CDR3 is 19 residues long. DNA of the CDR3: TGTGCCAGCAGTATTTTTTCCGGCAGGGGGCTCTCTGGGGCCAACGTCCTGACTTTC. It is translated as CASSIFSGRGLSGANVLTF.

The chain uses TRBV12-3 or TRBV12-4 and TRBJ1-4; 9 bases are shared with TRBD1. This CDR3 region has 14 residues. J was trimmed by 6 bases and V by 3 bases; bases with no gene match: 2. The CDR3 DNA reads as TGTGCCAGCAGTTTCCGGGACAGGGATGAAAAACTGTTTTTT. Protein product: CASSFRDRDEKLFF.

Note on this clonotype: Given a much more abundant clone one base away, this may be a read error. The V and J genes are TRBV13 and TRBJ2-7; maybe TRBD2 (5 bases). This CDR3 comprises 13 residues. Looked up from germline, CDR1 is PRHDT and CDR2 is FYEKMQ (reference sequence). CDR3 residues: CASSLMRVYEQCF. CDR3 DNA sequence: TGTGCCAGCAGCTTAATGAGGGTCTACGAGCAGTGCTTC. Full variable domain (missing parts from reference TRBV13 and TRBJ2-7): AAGVIQSPRHLIKEKRETATLKCYPIPRHDTVYWYQQGPGQDPQFLISFYEKMQSDKGSIPDRFSAQQFSDYHSELNMSSLELGDSALYFCASSLMRVYEQCFGPGTRLTVT.

This chain uses TRBV19 with TRBJ1-5, with no clear D. This CDR3 has 15 residues. The V and J ends lost 3 bases and 3 bases respectively, with 12 bases between them. CDR1 and CDR2 (germline): LNHDA, SQIVND (reference sequence). The CDR3, as DNA: TGTGCCAGTAGTATTTGGTCAGACACCAATCAGCCCCAGCATTTT. This translates into CASSIWSDTNQPQHF.

In its sample, this clonotype was seen a few times. This chain connects TRBV5-6 to TRBJ2-7; a weak D match, TRBD1 (5 bases). The germline CDR1 and CDR2 sequences are SGHDT and YYEEEE. Trimming stripped 0 bases from V and 6 bases from J, with 13 bases between. CDR3 length: 14 residues. The chain's CDR3 is CASSLAGYGAEQYF. The CDR3 DNA sequence: TGTGCCAGCAGCTTGGCCGGCTATGGGGCCGAGCAGTACTTC.

CDR3 in DNA: TGTGCCAGTAGTATTGTGCACAGCAACACCGGGGAGCTGTTTTTT. This codes for CASSIVHSNTGELFF. The chain has TRBV19 and TRBJ2-2; D not resolved. This CDR3 has 15 residues. The germline CDR1 and CDR2 sequences are LNHDA and SQIVND (reference sequence). The V and J ends lost 3 bases and 2 bases respectively, with 10 bases between them.

This clonotype was counted at least ten times. This chain connects TRBV5-6 to TRBJ2-4; D remains unclear. This CDR3 is built from 15 residues. V was trimmed by 7 bases and J by 3 bases, leaving 17 bases between them. CDR1 is SGHDT and CDR2 is YYEEEE in the germline V gene. DNA for the CDR3: TGTGCCAGCCACAGAAACTTTTTGGGCAAAAACATTCAGTACTTC. Amino acid sequence: CASHRNFLGKNIQYF.

Turning to this clonotype: A much larger clone differs by one base, so this may be a read error. The chain joins TRBV27 to TRBJ2-7; D may be TRBD2 (5 bases). The germline CDR1 and CDR2 sequences are MNHEY and SMNVEV (reference sequence). The CDR3 loop spans 16 amino acids. CDR3 sequence: CTSSMARIEGDYEQYF. The CDR3 coding sequence is TGTACCAGTTCAATGGCTCGAATCGAGGGCGACTACGAGCAGTACTTC.

Notes on this clonotype: A read error may explain this, as a much larger clone is one base away. The chain combines TRBV7-9 with TRBJ2-3; TRBD1 might be the D (5 bases). This CDR3 region has 15 residues. V was clipped by 5 bases and J by 5 bases, with 17 bases between them. In germline, CDR1 is SEHNR, CDR2 FQNEAQ (reference sequence). DNA for the CDR3: TGTGCCAGCAGCCTACTCCAGGGATCCTTAGATACGCAGTATTTT. Translation: CASSLLQGSLDTQYF.

In this sample, this clonotype turned up a few times. V and J are TRBV5-6 and TRBJ2-2; D call uncertain. The germline gives CDR1 SGHDT, CDR2 YYEEEE. This CDR3 contains 16 residues. The ends were cut back, 5 bases at V and 0 bases at J, with 14 bases in the middle. The CDR3 region has the DNA TGTGCCAGCAGTCTTACAGAAAATCCGAACACCGGGGAGCTGTTTTTT. Protein: CASSLTENPNTGELFF.

About this clonotype itself: This clone may be a read error of a much larger clone one base away. The chain couples TRBV30 to TRBJ2-6, with D perhaps matching TRBD1 (6 bases). The germline gives CDR1 GTSNPN, CDR2 SVGIG (reference sequence). CDR3 length: 14 amino acids. V lost 2 bases and J 4 bases, leaving 9 bases between the germline ends. CDR3 nucleotides: TGTGCCTGGAGTACAGGGTTCGGGGCCAACGTCCTGACTTTC. It specifies CAWSTGFGANVLTF.

This chain joins TRBV19 and TRBJ2-1; the D is unclear. The CDR3 runs 13 residues. From germline, CDR1 is LNHDA and CDR2 SQIVND (reference sequence). V dropped 5 bases and J dropped 6 bases, with 11 bases sitting between them. CDR3 loop: CASSPGPFNEQFF. In DNA form, the CDR3 reads TGTGCCAGTAGTCCGGGTCCATTCAATGAGCAGTTCTTC.

Details on this clonotype: This may come from a read error, since a much larger clone is one base off. The V gene is TRBV5-1, the J gene TRBJ1-1; TRBD1 might be the D (5 bases). The CDR3 has 15 amino acids. CDR1 and CDR2 from the germline V gene are SGHRS and YFSETQ. The DNA of the CDR3 is TGCGCCAGCAGCCTATTGACAGTCGTGGACACTGAAGCTTACTTT. Translation gives CASSLLTVVDTEAYF.

This clonotype was observed a few times. This sequence joins TRBV19 and TRBJ2-7; 10 bases fit TRBD2. Per the germline V gene, CDR1 is LNHDA and CDR2 is SQIVND (reference sequence). Germline trimming cut 8 bases from V and 4 bases from J; bases unmatched to any gene: 5. This CDR3 has 13 residues. CDR3 in DNA: TGTGCCAGTGCCCTAGCGGGGGCGTACGAGCAGTACTTC. Translation gives CASALAGAYEQYF.